These T cell receptor beta chains were read from a single sample in a study of shared clonotypes between healthy human individuals. The data were produced by immunoSEQ multiplex PCR, yet TCRdb's version contains in-frame clones alone and is incomplete. The table records about 1.1 million clones, around three quarters of them present only once. What was sequenced was memory CD4+ T cells from PBMCs. The origin of the receptors is a man aged 18 to 30 in good health. Some clones in this sample may be carry-over from other donors' samples. The CDR3 runs from the conserved cysteine through the conserved F or W. The order of the fields is D gene, clone size, J gene, V gene, CDR3 protein, CDR3 DNA. D genes are given only for firm matches. Clone sizes are given selectively: once, few, many, or a class where the clone is expanded.

d_gene: -; abundance: -; j_gene: TRBJ1-5; v_gene: TRBV6-5; CDR3aa: CASSYGGPNQPQHF; CDR3nt: TGTGCCAGCAGTTACGGGGGGCCCAATCAGCCCCAGCATTTT
d_gene: TRBD1; abundance: -; j_gene: TRBJ2-5; v_gene: TRBV5-1; CDR3aa: CASSQTRGQGLKETQYF; CDR3nt: TGCGCCAGCAGCCAGACCCGCGGACAGGGCCTAAAAGAGACCCAGTACTTC
d_gene: TRBD2; abundance: -; j_gene: TRBJ2-5; v_gene: TRBV30; CDR3aa: CAWSVVAGGSETQYF; CDR3nt: TGTGCCTGGAGTGTAGTTGCGGGAGGGTCGGAGACCCAGTACTTC
d_gene: TRBD1; abundance: few; j_gene: TRBJ2-4; v_gene: TRBV7-3; CDR3aa: CASSLDRENIQYF; CDR3nt: TGTGCCAGCAGCTTAGACAGGGAAAACATTCAGTACTTC
d_gene: TRBD1; abundance: -; j_gene: TRBJ1-1; v_gene: TRBV9; CDR3aa: CASSVSTGGQGSGGTEAFF; CDR3nt: TGTGCCAGCAGCGTTTCTACAGGGGGCCAGGGCTCGGGAGGCACTGAAGCTTTCTTT
d_gene: TRBD2; abundance: -; j_gene: TRBJ2-3; v_gene: TRBV10-1; CDR3aa: CASSESPVLAGDLPQYF; CDR3nt: TGCGCCAGCAGTGAGTCACCCGTACTAGCGGGAGATCTCCCGCAGTATTTT
d_gene: TRBD1; abundance: -; j_gene: TRBJ1-2; v_gene: TRBV25-1; CDR3aa: CASSGQGYGYTF; CDR3nt: TGTGCCAGCAGTGGACAGGGCTATGGCTACACCTTC
d_gene: TRBD2; abundance: -; j_gene: TRBJ2-7; v_gene: TRBV27; CDR3aa: CASRGTSGGISSYEQYF; CDR3nt: TGTGCCAGCAGGGGGACTAGCGGGGGTATTAGCTCCTACGAGCAGTACTTC
d_gene: TRBD1; abundance: -; j_gene: TRBJ2-1; v_gene: TRBV5-1; CDR3aa: CASSQGALAYNEQFF; CDR3nt: TGCGCCAGCAGCCAGGGGGCCCTAGCCTACAATGAGCAGTTCTTC
d_gene: -; abundance: -; j_gene: TRBJ1-5; v_gene: TRBV30; CDR3aa: CAWGGINQPQHF; CDR3nt: TGTGCCTGGGGCGGGATCAATCAGCCCCAGCATTTT